This TCR beta chain was obtained from a study of T cells after posttransplantation cyclophosphamide. Data came from immunoSEQ multiplex PCR; TCRdb stores just in-frame clones and leaves some out. The repertoire consists of some 40,000 clones, none detected only once. This clone appeared many times. The CDR3 spans 15 residues. Per germline, CDR1 SEHNR and CDR2 FQNEAQ (reference sequence). Trimming pared 1 base from V and 6 bases from J, leaving 15 bases between. The clonotype originates from a middle-aged man in good health, CMV-negative, and a related stem cell transplant donor. The sample was PBMCs. This chain links TRBV7-9 with TRBJ1-1, with D perhaps matching TRBD1 (5 bases). This CDR3 reads CASSLGAGLGAEAFF. CDR3 sequence (DNA): TGTGCCAGCAGCTTAGGAGCAGGGCTCGGCGCTGAAGCTTTCTTT.